This T cell receptor (beta chain) was sequenced during a study of CD8 T cells in ankylosing spondylitis. Whole-study findings and limits: As reported, disease-linked clones showed significant enrichment in matched ankylosing spondylitis synovial fluid. Disease-linked clones displayed a CD8+ phenotype and appeared relatively rarely in peripheral blood. Blood of patients with ankylosing spondylitis appeared to be characterized by a TCR beta motif of fewer than 10 highly homologous variants.

V lost 3 bases and J 7 bases, leaving 10 bases between the germline ends. There are 13 residues in the CDR3. This clonotype was counted ten times or more. Its antigen is currently unknown. Each TCR beta library was made by quantitative 5'-RACE that incorporated molecular barcodes. TCRdb called the 5' RACE reads again in MiXCR, with one record for every CDR3 protein. Among around 150,000 distinct CDR3 sequences listed, around 6.6% were seen once. J is TRBJ2-1 and V is TRBV12-3 or TRBV12-4; D may match TRBD1 or TRBD2 (5 bases each). The sequenced sample consisted of blood, either unsorted or a sorted T cell fraction (not recorded which). This TCR came from a female donor with ankylosing spondylitis or in good health (not recorded which). CDR3 protein: CASSFGGVNEQFF. The CDR3 nucleotides are TGTGCCAGCAGTTTTGGGGGAGTAAATGAGCAGTTCTTC.